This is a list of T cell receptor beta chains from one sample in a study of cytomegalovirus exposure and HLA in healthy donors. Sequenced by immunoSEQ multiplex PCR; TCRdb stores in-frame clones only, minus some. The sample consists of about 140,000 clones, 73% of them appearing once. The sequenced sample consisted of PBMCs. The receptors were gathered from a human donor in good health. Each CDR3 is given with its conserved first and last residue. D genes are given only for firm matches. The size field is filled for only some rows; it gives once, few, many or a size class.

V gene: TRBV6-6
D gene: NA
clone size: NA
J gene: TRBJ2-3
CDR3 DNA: TGTGCCAGCAGTTACTCGGGGGCAGTGGATACGCAGTATTTT
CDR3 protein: CASSYSGAVDTQYF

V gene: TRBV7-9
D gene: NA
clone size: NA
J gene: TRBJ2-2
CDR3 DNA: TGTTCCAGCAGCTTAGCCGTGGCCGACACGAACACCGGGGAGCTGTTTTTT
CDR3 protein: CSSSLAVADTNTGELFF

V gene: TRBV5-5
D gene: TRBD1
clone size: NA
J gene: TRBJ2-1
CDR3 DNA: TGTGCCAGCAGCCCACGACAGGGGTCCTACAATGAGCAGTTCTTC
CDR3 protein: CASSPRQGSYNEQFF

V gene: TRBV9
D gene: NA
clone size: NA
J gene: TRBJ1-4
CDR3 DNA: TGTGCCAGCAGCGTAGCTGACTCAGCTCGCGAAAAACTGTTTTTT
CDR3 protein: CASSVADSAREKLFF

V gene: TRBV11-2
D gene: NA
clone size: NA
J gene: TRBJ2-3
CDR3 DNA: TGTGCCAGCAGCTTATGGGGGGAGGCAGATACGCAGTATTTT
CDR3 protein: CASSLWGEADTQYF

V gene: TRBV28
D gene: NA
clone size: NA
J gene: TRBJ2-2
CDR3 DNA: TGTGCCAGCATAGCCAGCCACACCGGGGAGCTGTTTTTT
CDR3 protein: CASIASHTGELFF

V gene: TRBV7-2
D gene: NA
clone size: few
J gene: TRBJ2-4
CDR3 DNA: TGTGCCAGCAGCTTAGCGCGATCGGAGGGCAAAAACATTCAGTACTTC
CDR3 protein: CASSLARSEGKNIQYF

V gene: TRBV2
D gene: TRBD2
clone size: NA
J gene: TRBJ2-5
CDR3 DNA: TGTGCCAGCAGTGATTTTGGACTAGCGCCCCAAGAGACCCAGTACTTC
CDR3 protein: CASSDFGLAPQETQYF

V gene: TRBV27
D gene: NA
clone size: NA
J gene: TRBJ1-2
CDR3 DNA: TGTGCCAGCAGGCCCGGGTGGGGAGATGGCTACACCTTC
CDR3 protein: CASRPGWGDGYTF

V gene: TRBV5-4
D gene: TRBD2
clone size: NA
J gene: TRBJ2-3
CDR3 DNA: TGTGCCAGCAGCTTGGTTGCGGGGGGCTTGACAGATACGCAGTATTTT
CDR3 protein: CASSLVAGGLTDTQYF

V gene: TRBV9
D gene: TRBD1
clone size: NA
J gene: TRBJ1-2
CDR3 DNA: TGTGCCAGCAGCGGTTCCGGGACAGGGAGTGGCTACACCTTC
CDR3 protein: CASSGSGTGSGYTF

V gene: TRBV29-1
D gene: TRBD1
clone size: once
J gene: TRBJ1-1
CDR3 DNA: TGCAGCGGGTGGACAGGGGAGACTGGAGCTTTCTTT
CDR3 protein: CSGWTGETGAFF

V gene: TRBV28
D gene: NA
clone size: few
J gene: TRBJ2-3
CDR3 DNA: TGTGCCAGCAGCCTAGGGGGTAGCACAGATACGCAGTATTTT
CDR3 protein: CASSLGGSTDTQYF

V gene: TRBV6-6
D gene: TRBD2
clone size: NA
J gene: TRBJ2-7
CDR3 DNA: TGTGCCAGCAGTTATGTAGCGGGAGGCTACGAGCAGTACTTC
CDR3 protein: CASSYVAGGYEQYF

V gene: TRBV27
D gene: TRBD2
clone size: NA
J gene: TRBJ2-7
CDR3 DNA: TGTGCCAGCAGTTCGAGCGGGGGGTTGTACGAGCAGTACTTC
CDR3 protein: CASSSSGGLYEQYF

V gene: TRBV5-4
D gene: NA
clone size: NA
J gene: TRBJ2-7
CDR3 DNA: TGTGCCAGCAGCTTGGCCCCGGGCTACGAGCAGTACTTC
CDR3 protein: CASSLAPGYEQYF

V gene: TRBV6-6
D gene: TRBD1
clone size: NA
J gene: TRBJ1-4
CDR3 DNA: TGTGCCAGCACCGACAGGGAAGGCGATGAAAAACTGTTTTTT
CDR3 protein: CASTDREGDEKLFF

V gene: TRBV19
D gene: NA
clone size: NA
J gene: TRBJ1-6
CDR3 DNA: TGTGCCTCAGGAGGCGGGACCACGAACTCCTATAATTCACCCCTCCACTTT
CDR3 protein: CASGGGTTNSYNSPLHF

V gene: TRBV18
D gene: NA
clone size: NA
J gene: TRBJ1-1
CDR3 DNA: TGTGCCAGCTCACCATCCTCGTTAAACACTGAAGCTTTCTTT
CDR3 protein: CASSPSSLNTEAFF

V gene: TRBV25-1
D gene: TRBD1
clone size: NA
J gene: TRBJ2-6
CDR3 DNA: TGTGCCAGCAGTGAATCCCCAGGGGGCTCTGGGGCCAACGTCCTGACTTTC
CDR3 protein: CASSESPGGSGANVLTF

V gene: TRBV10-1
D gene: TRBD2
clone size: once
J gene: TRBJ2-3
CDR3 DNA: TGCGCCAGCAGTGATCCTAGCGGGGGCTCAGATACGCAGTATTTT
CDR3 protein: CASSDPSGGSDTQYF

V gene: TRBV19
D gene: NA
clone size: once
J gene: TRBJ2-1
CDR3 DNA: TGTGCCAGTAGTACTGGGACTTACGAGCAGTTCTTC
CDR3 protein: CASSTGTYEQFF

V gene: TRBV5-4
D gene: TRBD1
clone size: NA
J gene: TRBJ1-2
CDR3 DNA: TGTGCCAGCAGCCGGACAGGGGGCGGGGGCTACACCTTC
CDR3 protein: CASSRTGGGGYTF

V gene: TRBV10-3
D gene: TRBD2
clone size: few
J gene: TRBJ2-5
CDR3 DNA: TGTGCAAGCAAGGGGGGTCTAGCGGGCCAAGAGACCCAGTACTTC
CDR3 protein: CASKGGLAGQETQYF

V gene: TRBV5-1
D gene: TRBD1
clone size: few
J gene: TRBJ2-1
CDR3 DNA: TGCGCCAGCAGCTCTAGGACAGGCAACAATGAGCAGTTCTTC
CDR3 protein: CASSSRTGNNEQFF

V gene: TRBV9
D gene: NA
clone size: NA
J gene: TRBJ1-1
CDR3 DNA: TGTGCCAGCAGCCCAGGGCCGAACACTGAAGCTTTCTTT
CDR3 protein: CASSPGPNTEAFF

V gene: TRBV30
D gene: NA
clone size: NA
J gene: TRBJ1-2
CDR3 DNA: TGTGCCTGGAGTGTACTTCCAGGGAAGGCCTATGGCTACACCTTC
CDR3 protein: CAWSVLPGKAYGYTF

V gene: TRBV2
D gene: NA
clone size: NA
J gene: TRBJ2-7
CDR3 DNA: TGTGCCAGCAGCCCCAGCGGAGGACGTAAATACGAGCAGTACTTC
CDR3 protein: CASSPSGGRKYEQYF

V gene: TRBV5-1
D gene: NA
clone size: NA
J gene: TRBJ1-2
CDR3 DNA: TGCGCCAGCAGCCCGATCTTTGGCTCTGGCTACACCTTC
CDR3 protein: CASSPIFGSGYTF

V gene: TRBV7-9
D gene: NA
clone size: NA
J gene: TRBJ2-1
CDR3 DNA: TGTGCCAGCATTCCATGGGGTGATTCGGGGGAGCAGTTCTTC
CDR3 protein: CASIPWGDSGEQFF

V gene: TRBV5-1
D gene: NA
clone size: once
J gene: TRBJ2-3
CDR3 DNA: TGCGCCAGCAGCTTGACGGGTCCAGATACGCAGTATTTT
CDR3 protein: CASSLTGPDTQYF

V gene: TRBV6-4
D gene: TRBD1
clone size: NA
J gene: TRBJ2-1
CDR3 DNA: TGTGCCAGCAGTGAGGGGACAGGGGGCTATGAGCAGTTCTTC
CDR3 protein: CASSEGTGGYEQFF

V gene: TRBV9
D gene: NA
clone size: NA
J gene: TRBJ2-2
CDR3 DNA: TGTGCCAGCAGCGCTGGGGCGGCTAACACCGGGGAGCTGTTTTTT
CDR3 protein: CASSAGAANTGELFF

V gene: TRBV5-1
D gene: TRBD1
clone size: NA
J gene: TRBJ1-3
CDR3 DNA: TGCGCCAGCAGCCCCGGGACAGGGGGAAACACCATATATTTT
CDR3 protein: CASSPGTGGNTIYF

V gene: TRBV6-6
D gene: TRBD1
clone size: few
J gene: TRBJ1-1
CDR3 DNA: TGTGCCAGCAGGCCGCAGGGGGCAGGCACTGAAGCTTTCTTT
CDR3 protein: CASRPQGAGTEAFF

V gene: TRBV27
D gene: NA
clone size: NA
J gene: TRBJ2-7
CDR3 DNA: TGTGCCAGCAGTTTAGATTTGTTAACGCGAGGCTACGAGCAGTACTTC
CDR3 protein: CASSLDLLTRGYEQYF

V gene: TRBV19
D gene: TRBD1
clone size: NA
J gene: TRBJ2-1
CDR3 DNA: TGTGCCAGTAGGAGCTGGGGCAGGGGGAATGAGCAGTTCTTC
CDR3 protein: CASRSWGRGNEQFF

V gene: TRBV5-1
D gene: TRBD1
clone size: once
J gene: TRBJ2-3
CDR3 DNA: TGCGCCAGCAGCCAAGACAGGGCACCAGATACGCAGTATTTT
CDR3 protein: CASSQDRAPDTQYF

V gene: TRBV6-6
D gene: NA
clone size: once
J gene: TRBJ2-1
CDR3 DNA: TGTGCCAGCAGTACTTACAATGAGCAGTTCTTC
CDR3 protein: CASSTYNEQFF

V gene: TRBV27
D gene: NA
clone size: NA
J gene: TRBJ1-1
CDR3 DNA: TGTGCCAGCAGTTTCTCGCCTGGAGACACTGAAGCTTTCTTT
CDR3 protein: CASSFSPGDTEAFF

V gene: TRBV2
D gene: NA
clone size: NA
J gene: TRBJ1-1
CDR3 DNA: TGTGCCAGCAGTGAAGGGGCCTACAGGGACACTGAAGCTTTCTTT
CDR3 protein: CASSEGAYRDTEAFF

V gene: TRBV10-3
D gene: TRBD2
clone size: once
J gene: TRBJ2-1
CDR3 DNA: TGTGCCATCATGGGGGGGGGACTAGTAAACAATGAGCAGTTCTTC
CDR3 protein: CAIMGGGLVNNEQFF

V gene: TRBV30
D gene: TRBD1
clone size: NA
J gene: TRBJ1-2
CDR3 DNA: TGTGCCTGGGACGGGCAGGGGGCTTTCTATGGCTACACCTTC
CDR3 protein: CAWDGQGAFYGYTF

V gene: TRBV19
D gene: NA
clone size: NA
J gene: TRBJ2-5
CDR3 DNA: TGTGCCAGTAGTAGCGACAGGCAAGAGACCCAGTACTTC
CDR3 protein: CASSSDRQETQYF

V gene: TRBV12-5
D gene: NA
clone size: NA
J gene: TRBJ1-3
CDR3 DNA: TGTGCTAGTGGTCCCGAGGCTGGAAACACCATATATTTT
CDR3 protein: CASGPEAGNTIYF

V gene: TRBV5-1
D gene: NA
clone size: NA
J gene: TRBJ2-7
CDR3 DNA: TGCGCCAGCAGCCCCTCCCGAGGGCCCTACGAGCAGTACTTC
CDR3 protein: CASSPSRGPYEQYF

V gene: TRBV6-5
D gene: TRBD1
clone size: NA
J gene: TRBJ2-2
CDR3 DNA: TGTGCCAGCAGTTTTCTCCGGGACAGGGGGCACGGGGAGCTGTTTTTT
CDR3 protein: CASSFLRDRGHGELFF

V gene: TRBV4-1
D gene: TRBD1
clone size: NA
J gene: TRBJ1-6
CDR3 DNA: TGCGCCAGCAGCCAAGAGGGGACAGGGACCAATTCACCCCTCCACTTT
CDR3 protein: CASSQEGTGTNSPLHF

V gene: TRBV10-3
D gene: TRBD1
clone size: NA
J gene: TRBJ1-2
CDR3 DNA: TGTGCCATCAGGGCCGACAGGGGCAATGGCTACACCTTC
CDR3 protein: CAIRADRGNGYTF

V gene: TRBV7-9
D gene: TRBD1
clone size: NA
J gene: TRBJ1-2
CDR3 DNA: TGTGCCAGCAGCTCTATAGCGAGGGACAGGGGGATCTATGGCTACACCTTC
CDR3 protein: CASSSIARDRGIYGYTF

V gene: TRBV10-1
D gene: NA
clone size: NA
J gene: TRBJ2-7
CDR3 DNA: TGCGCCAGCAGTGAGGGTGGCAGGTCCCCCGACGAGCAGTACTTC
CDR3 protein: CASSEGGRSPDEQYF

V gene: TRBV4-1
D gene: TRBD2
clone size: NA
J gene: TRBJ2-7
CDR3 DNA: TGCGCCAGCAGCCAAGAGCGCGGGGGGGCCTACGAGCAGTACTTC
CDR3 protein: CASSQERGGAYEQYF

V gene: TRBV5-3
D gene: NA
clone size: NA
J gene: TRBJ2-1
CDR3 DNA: TGTGCCAGAAGCGCCCCGGGACTTCACTCCTACAATGAGCAGTTCTTC
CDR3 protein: CARSAPGLHSYNEQFF

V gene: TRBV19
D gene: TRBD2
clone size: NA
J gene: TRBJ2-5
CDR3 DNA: TGTGCCAGTAGCAGCGGGGGGCGACAAGAGACCCAGTACTTC
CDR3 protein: CASSSGGRQETQYF

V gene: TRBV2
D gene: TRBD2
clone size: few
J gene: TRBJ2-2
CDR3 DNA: TGTGCCAGCAGTGAATATCGGACTAGCGCGAACACCGGGGAGCTGTTTTTT
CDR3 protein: CASSEYRTSANTGELFF

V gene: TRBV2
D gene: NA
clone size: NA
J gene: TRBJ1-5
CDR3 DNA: TGTGCCAGCATGACAGACAATCAGCCCCAGCATTTT
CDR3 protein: CASMTDNQPQHF

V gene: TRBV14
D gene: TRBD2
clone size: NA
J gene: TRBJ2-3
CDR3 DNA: TGTGCCAGCAGCCAACTTGCGGGGGGTACAGATACGCAGTATTTT
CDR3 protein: CASSQLAGGTDTQYF